A single sample is the source of the 17 T cell receptor beta chains below, sequenced in a study of blood T cell repertoires in COVID-19. Produced via immunoSEQ multiplex PCR; TCRdb's table is partial and in-frame only. The sample lists hundreds of thousands of clones, roughly 92% occurring once. Material: peripheral blood. The source of these receptors is a man aged 60 to 69 with COVID-19, enrolled during active disease.

Here the CDR3 DNA reads TGCAGCGTTTATAATAGTAGGCGGGAGCAGTTCTTC. This codes for CSVYNSRREQFF. The chain is built from TRBV29-1 and TRBJ2-1; D unresolved. The germline V gene encodes CDR1 SQVTM and CDR2 ANQGSEA. The CDR3 has 12 amino acids. Trimming left V 5 bases short and J 10 bases short, with 15 bases between.

The chain links TRBV6-6 to TRBJ2-7; 9 bases agree with TRBD2. Trimming took 7 bases from V and 2 from J; bases not matched to a gene: 12. The CDR3 totals 16 residues. Germline CDR1 is MNHNY and CDR2 is SVGAGI (reference sequence). CDR3 sequence (DNA): TGTGCCAGCATCAAAGGGATAGCGGGGGAGACCTACGAGCAGTACTTC. Protein sequence: CASIKGIAGETYEQYF.

This clone was seen only once. The chain is built from TRBV4-2 and TRBJ1-1; 11 bases fit TRBD1. The CDR3 loop spans 18 amino acids. CDR1 and CDR2 from the germline V gene are LGHNA and YNFKEQ. V trimming: 5 bases; J trimming: 2 bases; junction bases outside the gene matches: 13. The CDR3 protein is CASSLQPGQGGYNTEAFF. The CDR3 DNA is TGTGCCAGCAGCTTACAACCGGGACAGGGGGGGTACAACACTGAAGCTTTCTTT.

Here the CDR3 reads CASSRLPGTSGGNEQFF. The CDR3 DNA reads as TGTGCCAGCAGCCGACTTCCCGGGACTAGCGGGGGGAATGAGCAGTTCTTC. This sequence joins TRBV3-1 (or the pseudogene TRBV3-2) and TRBJ2-1, with 15 positions matching TRBD2. CDR3 length equals 17 residues. With 4 bases clipped from V and 7 bases from J, the junction kept 8 bases outside the gene matches. Per the germline V gene, CDR1 is LGHDT and CDR2 is YNNKEL (reference sequence).

The chain couples TRBV2 to TRBJ1-2; D gene ambiguous. The CDR3 is 11 amino acids. In germline, CDR1 is SNHLY, CDR2 FYNNEI. V was pared by 2 bases and J by 11 bases, with 9 bases between. Written as DNA, the CDR3 is TGTGCCAGCAGTGAACAGGTTTATTACACCTTC. Translating it yields CASSEQVYYTF.

V is TRBV18 and J is TRBJ1-2, with 7 bases lining up with TRBD1. Germline CDR1 KGHSH, CDR2 LQKENI. J lost 8 bases, V lost 4 bases, and 4 bases had no gene match. This CDR3 has 12 residues. CDR3 sequence reads: CASSLDRQGYTF. CDR3 DNA sequence: TGTGCCAGCTCACTGGACAGGCAAGGCTACACCTTC.

In nucleotides, the CDR3 is TGTGCCAGCAGCCGCGACAGGGGGGACACCGGGGAGCTGTTTTTT. It encodes CASSRDRGDTGELFF. This sequence joins TRBV6-5 and TRBJ2-2; 9 positions agree with TRBD1. Trimming took 6 bases from V and 3 from J; bases not matched to a gene: 5. This CDR3 comprises 15 residues. Germline assignment: CDR1 MNHEY and CDR2 SVGAGI.

This clone was recorded a few times. The chain couples TRBV5-4 to TRBJ2-7, with 9 bases lining up with TRBD1. The V gene end was trimmed by 0 bases and the J gene end by 6 bases; junction bases not matched to a gene: 7. From germline, CDR1 is SGHNT and CDR2 YYREEE (reference sequence). The CDR3 sequence is 15 residues long. CDR3: CASSLVGTGSAEQYF. CDR3 nucleotides: TGTGCCAGCAGCTTGGTAGGGACAGGGAGTGCCGAGCAGTACTTC.

This clone has a single count. The CDR3 spells CASAMGAFRTYEQYF. CDR3 DNA sequence: TGTGCCAGCGCAATGGGGGCCTTCCGTACCTACGAGCAGTACTTC. The chain uses TRBV7-8 and TRBJ2-7, with D possibly TRBD1 on 6 matching bases. The CDR3 has 15 residues. CDR1 is SGHVS, CDR2 FQNEAQ, per germline. Deletions cut 8 bases from V and 2 bases from J, with 19 bases between.

This clone was observed a single time. The chain uses TRBV7-2 and TRBJ2-3; no reliable D call. The length of the CDR3 is 11 residues. Deletions cut 5 bases from V and 7 bases from J, with 7 bases between. The V gene's germline CDR1 is SGHTA and CDR2 FQGNSA. CDR3 bases: TGTGCCAGCAGCCGAGGTTATACGCAGTATTTT. Amino acids: CASSRGYTQYF.

V is TRBV29-1 and J is TRBJ2-2, with 7 bases fitting TRBD2. The germline gives CDR1 SQVTM, CDR2 ANQGSEA. The CDR3 length is 15 residues. The ends lost 7 bases at V and 6 bases at J; junction bases unmatched: 14. CDR3: CSGTWGGGGSGELFF. The CDR3 DNA reads as TGCAGCGGAACGTGGGGCGGGGGAGGTTCCGGGGAGCTGTTTTTT.

The chain uses TRBV28 and TRBJ1-3, with D perhaps matching TRBD1 (5 bases). This CDR3 is 13 amino acids long. Germline CDR1 is MDHEN and CDR2 is SYDVKM. The V end was cut by 2 bases, the J end by 5 bases, with 7 bases between. The CDR3 region has the DNA TGTGCCAGCAGTTTAGCGGGGCGAAACACCATATATTTT. Its translation: CASSLAGRNTIYF.

This clone appeared once. The chain links TRBV2 to TRBJ1-5, with 9 bases lining up with TRBD1. The CDR3 extends over 15 amino acids. The germline V gene encodes CDR1 SNHLY and CDR2 FYNNEI. The V and J ends lost 7 bases and 5 bases, in that order; junction bases with no gene match: 9. The CDR3 DNA sequence: TGTGCCAGCACTTCCGGGACAGGGCTTTATCAGCCCCAGCATTTT. Translating it yields CASTSGTGLYQPQHF.

The CDR3 loop is CAISESGAEQYF. In nucleotides, the CDR3 is TGTGCCATCAGTGAGTCGGGGGCCGAGCAGTACTTC. The rearrangement uses TRBV10-3 and TRBJ2-7, with TRBD1 as a possible D gene (6 bases). Per germline, CDR1 ENHRY and CDR2 SYGVKD. Trimming removed 0 bases from V and 6 bases from J, with 6 bases in between. The CDR3 runs to 12 residues.

The chain uses TRBV15 and TRBJ2-3; 10 bases are shared with TRBD2. The length of the CDR3 is 13 residues. Germline V gene sequence: CDR1 LNHNV, CDR2 YYDKDF (reference sequence). The V gene end was trimmed by 8 bases and the J gene end by 1 base; junction bases not matched to a gene: 0. The CDR3 nucleotides read TGTGCCACCGGACTAGCGGGCACAGATACGCAGTATTTT. Amino acids: CATGLAGTDTQYF.

The chain joins TRBV10-3 to TRBJ1-2; D ambiguous. The CDR3 consists of 13 residues. CDR1 and CDR2 from the germline V gene are ENHRY and SYGVKD. V shed 3 bases and J shed 3 bases, with 8 bases lying between them. The CDR3 reads CAISDGLDYGYTF. The CDR3 DNA is TGTGCCATCAGTGACGGTTTGGACTATGGCTACACCTTC.

J is TRBJ1-1 and V is TRBV2; D is undetermined. CDR1 is SNHLY and CDR2 is FYNNEI in the germline V gene. This CDR3 is 13 amino acids long. V was shortened by 4 bases and J by 3 bases, with 9 bases between the two germline ends. The CDR3: CASSGQGDTEAFF. The CDR3 DNA sequence: TGTGCCAGCAGTGGCCAAGGAGACACTGAAGCTTTCTTT.